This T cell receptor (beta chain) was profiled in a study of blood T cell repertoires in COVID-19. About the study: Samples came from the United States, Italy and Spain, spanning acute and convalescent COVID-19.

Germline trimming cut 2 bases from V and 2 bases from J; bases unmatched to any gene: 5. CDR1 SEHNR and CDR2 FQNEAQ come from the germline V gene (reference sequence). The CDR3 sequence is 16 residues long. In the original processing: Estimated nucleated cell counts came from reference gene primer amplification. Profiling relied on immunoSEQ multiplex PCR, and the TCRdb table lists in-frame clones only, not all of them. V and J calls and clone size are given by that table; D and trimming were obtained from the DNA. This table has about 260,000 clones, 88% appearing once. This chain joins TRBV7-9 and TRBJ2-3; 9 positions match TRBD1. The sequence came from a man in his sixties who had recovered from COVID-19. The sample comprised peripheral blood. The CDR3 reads CASSLHGTGNTDTQYF. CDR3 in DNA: TGTGCCAGCAGCTTACATGGGACAGGGAACACAGATACGCAGTATTTT.